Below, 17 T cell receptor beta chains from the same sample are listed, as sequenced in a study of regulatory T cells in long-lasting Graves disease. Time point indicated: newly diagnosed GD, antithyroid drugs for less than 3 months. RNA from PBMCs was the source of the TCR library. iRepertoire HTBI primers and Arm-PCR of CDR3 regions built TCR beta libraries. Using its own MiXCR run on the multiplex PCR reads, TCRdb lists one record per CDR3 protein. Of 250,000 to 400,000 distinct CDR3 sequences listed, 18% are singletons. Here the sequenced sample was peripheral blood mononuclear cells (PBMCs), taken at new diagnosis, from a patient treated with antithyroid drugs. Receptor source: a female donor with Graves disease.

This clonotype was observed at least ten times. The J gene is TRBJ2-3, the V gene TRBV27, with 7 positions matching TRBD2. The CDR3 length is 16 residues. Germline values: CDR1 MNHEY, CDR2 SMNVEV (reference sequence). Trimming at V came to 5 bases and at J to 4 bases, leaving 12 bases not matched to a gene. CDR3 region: CASSPRAGRVADTQYF. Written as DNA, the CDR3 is TGTGCCAGCAGTCCGCGGGCAGGGAGGGTCGCAGATACGCAGTATTTT.

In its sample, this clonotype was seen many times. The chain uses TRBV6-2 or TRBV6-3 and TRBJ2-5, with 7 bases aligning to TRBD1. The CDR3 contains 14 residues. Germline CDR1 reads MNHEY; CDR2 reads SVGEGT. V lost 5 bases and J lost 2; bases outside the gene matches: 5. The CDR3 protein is CASSRGQAQETQYF. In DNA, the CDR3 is TGTGCCAGCAGTAGAGGACAGGCGCAAGAGACCCAGTACTTC.

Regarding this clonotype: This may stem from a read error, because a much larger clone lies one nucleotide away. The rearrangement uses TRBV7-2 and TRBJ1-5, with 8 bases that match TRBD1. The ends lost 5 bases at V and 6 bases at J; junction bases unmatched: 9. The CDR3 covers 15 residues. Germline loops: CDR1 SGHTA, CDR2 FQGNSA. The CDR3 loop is CASSALDRECQPQHF. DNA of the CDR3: TGTGCCAGCAGCGCCCTGGACAGGGAGTGTCAGCCCCAGCATTTT.

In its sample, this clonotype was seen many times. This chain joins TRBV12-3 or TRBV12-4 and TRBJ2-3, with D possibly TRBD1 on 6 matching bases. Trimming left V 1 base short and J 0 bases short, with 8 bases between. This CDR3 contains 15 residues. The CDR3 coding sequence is TGTGCCAGCAGTTTAGGGGACATGAGCACAGATACGCAGTATTTT. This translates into CASSLGDMSTDTQYF.

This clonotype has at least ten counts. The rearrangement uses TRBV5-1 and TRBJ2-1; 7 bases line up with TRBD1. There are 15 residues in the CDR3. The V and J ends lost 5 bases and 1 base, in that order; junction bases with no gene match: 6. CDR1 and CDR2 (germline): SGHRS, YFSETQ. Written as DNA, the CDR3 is TGCGCCAGCAGACCGACAGGGATATCCTACAATGAGCAGTTCTTC. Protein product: CASRPTGISYNEQFF. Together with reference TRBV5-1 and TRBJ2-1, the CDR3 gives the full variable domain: KAGVTQTPRYLIKTRGQQVTLSCSPISGHRSVSWYQQTPGQGLQFLFEYFSETQRNKGNFPGRFSGRQFSNSRSEMNVSTLELGDSALYLCASRPTGISYNEQFFGPGTRLTVL.

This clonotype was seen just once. CDR3 bases: TGTGCCAGCAGACCGTCGGGGGCAAGCGGTGAGCAGTTCTTC. It yields the protein CASRPSGASGEQFF. V and J are TRBV7-2 and TRBJ2-1, with D perhaps given as TRBD1 or TRBD2 (6 bases each). Germline V gives CDR1 SGHTA, CDR2 FQGNSA. V lost 6 bases, J lost 9 bases, and 18 bases lay in between. The CDR3 has 14 residues.

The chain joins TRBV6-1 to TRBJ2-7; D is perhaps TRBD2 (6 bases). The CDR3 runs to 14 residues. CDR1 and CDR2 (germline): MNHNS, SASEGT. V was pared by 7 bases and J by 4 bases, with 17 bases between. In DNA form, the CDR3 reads TGTGCCAGCACCAACCGGGGACTTCAATACGAGCAGTACTTC. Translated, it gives CASTNRGLQYEQYF.

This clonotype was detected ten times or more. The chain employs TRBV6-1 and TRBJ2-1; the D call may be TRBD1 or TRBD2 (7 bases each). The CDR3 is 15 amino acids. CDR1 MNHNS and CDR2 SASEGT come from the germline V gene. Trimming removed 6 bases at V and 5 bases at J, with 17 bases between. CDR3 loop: CASSRGGGRHNEQFF. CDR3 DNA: TGTGCCAGCAGCAGGGGGGGAGGCCGTCACAATGAGCAGTTCTTC.

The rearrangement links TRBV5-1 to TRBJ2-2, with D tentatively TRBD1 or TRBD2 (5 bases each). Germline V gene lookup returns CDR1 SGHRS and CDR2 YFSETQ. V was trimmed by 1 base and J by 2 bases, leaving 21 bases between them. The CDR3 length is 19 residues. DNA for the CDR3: TGCGCCAGCAGCTTGAGGGTAGTTTGGCAGGGAGTTAACACCGGGGAGCTGTTTTTT. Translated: CASSLRVVWQGVNTGELFF.

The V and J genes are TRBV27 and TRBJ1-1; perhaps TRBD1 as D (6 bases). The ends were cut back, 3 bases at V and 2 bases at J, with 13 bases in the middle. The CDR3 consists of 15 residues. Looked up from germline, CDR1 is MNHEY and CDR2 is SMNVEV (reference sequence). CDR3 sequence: CASSFAGETNTEAFF. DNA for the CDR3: TGTGCCAGCAGTTTCGCAGGGGAGACAAACACTGAAGCTTTCTTT.

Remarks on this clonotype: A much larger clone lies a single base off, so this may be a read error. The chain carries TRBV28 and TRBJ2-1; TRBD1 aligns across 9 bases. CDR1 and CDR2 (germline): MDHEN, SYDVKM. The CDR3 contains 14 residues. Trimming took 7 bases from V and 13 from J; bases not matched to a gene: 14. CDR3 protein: CASTPGGTGNIQFF. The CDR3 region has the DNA TGTGCCAGCACCCCCGGAGGGACAGGGAACATTCAGTTCTTC.

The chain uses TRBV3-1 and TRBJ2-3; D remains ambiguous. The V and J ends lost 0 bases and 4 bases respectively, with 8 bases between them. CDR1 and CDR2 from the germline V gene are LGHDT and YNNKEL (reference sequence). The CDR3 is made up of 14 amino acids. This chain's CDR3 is CASSQESGSDTQYF. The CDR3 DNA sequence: TGTGCCAGCAGCCAAGAGTCTGGGTCAGATACGCAGTATTTT.

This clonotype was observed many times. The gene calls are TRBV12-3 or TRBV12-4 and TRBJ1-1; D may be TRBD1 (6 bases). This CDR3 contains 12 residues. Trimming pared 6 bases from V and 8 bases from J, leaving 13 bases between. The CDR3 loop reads CASRSGQPEAFF. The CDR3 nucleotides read TGTGCCAGCAGATCCGGACAGCCCGAAGCTTTCTTT.

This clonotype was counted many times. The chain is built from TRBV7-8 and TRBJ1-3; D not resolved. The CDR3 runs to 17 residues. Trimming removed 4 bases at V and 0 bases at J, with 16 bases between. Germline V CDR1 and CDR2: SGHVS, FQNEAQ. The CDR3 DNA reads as TGTGCCAGCAGCTCCCTGTTGCAGCTACTCTCTGGAAACACCATATATTTT. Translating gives CASSSLLQLLSGNTIYF.

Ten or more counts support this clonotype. The CDR3 loop reads CASIPPGGSLGPGELFF. CDR3 DNA sequence: TGTGCCAGCATCCCTCCGGGCGGGAGCCTTGGGCCCGGGGAGCTGTTTTTT. The rearrangement uses TRBV6-2 or TRBV6-3 and TRBJ2-2; 7 bases match TRBD2. Germline V gene data show CDR1 as MNHEY and CDR2 as SVGEGT. This CDR3 is built from 17 residues. V shed 7 bases, J shed 6 bases, and the junction held 17 bases outside the gene matches.

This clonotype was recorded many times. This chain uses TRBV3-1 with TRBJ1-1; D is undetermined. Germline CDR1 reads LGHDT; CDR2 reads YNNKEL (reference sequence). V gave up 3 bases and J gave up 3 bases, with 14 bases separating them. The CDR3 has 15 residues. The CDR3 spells CASSQAWRMDTEAFF. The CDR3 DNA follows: TGTGCCAGCAGCCAGGCCTGGCGGATGGACACTGAAGCTTTCTTT.

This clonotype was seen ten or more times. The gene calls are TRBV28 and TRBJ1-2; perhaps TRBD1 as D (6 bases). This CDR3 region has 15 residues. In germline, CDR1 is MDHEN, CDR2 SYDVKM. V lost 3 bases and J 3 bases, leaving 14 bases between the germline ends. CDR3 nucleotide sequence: TGTGCCAGCAGTTTGGGGGGGCGGCCCTACTATGGCTACACCTTC. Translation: CASSLGGRPYYGYTF.